This TCR beta chain was recovered during a study of shared clonotypes between healthy human individuals. Study-wide context: With ages of 18 to 49, the donors were a couple of women and a few men. Study-level points and caveats: Limitation of the genetic and exposure-history diversity represented came from the few donors. Sequencing depth was predicted to influence how clonotypes are shared among donors.

Of note for this clone: Its antigen is as yet unknown.

Profiled with immunoSEQ multiplex PCR; TCRdb holds only in-frame clones, not every one. The profile shows about 460,000 clones, 75% to 80% of them singletons. Every one of the donors was a Caucasian adult that lived in Nashville, Tennessee. This CDR3 has 16 amino acids. The V end lost 2 bases, the J end lost 3 bases, and 16 bases lay between the germline ends. The germline gives CDR1 SNHLY, CDR2 FYNNEI. This sequence joins TRBV2 and TRBJ1-1; possibly TRBD1 for D (6 bases). The sequence was collected from a woman aged 40 to 55 in good health. Some clones in this sample may be carry-over from other donors' samples. The sequencing sample was made of PBMCs. As DNA, the CDR3 is TGTGCCAGCAGTGAATGGGGGGCGGGGCGCGACACTGAAGCTTTCTTT. Translation: CASSEWGAGRDTEAFF.